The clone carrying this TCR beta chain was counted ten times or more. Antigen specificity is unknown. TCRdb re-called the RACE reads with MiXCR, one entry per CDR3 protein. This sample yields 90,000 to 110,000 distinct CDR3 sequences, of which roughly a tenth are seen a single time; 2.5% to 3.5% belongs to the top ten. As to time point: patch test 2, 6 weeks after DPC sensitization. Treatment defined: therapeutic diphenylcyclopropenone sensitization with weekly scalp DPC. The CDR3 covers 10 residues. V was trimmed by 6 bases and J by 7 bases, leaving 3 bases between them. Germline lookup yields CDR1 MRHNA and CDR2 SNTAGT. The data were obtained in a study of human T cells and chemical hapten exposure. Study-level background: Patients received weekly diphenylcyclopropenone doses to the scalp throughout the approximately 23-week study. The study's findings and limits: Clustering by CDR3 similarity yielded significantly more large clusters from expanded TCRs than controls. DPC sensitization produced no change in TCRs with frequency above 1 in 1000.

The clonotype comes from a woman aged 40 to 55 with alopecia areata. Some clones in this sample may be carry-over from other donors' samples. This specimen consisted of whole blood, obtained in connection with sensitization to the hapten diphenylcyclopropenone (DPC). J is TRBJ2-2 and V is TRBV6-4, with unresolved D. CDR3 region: CASRHGELFF. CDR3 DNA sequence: TGTGCCAGCAGGCACGGGGAGCTGTTTTTT.